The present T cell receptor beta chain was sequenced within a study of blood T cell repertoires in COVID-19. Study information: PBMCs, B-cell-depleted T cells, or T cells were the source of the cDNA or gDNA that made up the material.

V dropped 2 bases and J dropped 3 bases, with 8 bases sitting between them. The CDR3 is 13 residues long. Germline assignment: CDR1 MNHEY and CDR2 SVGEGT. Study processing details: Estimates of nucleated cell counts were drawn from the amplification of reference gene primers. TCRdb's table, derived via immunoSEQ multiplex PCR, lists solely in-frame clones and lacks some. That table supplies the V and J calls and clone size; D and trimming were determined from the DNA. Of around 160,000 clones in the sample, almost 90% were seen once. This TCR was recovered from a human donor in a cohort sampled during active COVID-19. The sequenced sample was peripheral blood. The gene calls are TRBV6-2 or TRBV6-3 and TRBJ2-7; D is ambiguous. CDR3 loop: CASSYRYSYEQYF. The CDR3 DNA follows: TGTGCCAGCAGTTACAGGTACAGCTACGAGCAGTACTTC.